The 32 T cell receptor beta chains listed next were all sequenced from one sample in a study of CD8 T cells in ankylosing spondylitis. Notes on the study in general: The study identified a TCR beta motif of several highly homologous variants that appeared characteristic of ankylosing spondylitis blood.

TCRdb analysed the 5' RACE reads with MiXCR anew, one entry per CDR3 protein. The table shows approximately 520,000 distinct CDR3 sequences, with roughly 5.2% occurring only once. These TCRs' antigens remain unknown. Sequencing was carried out using blood, either unsorted or a sorted T cell fraction (not recorded which). The origin of the receptors is a male donor with ankylosing spondylitis.

The table lists this clonotype with many counts. V usage is TRBV29-1 and J usage is TRBJ1-1; a possible D gene is TRBD1 (5 bases). From germline, CDR1 is SQVTM and CDR2 ANQGSEA. Trimming stripped 0 bases from V and 3 bases from J, with 11 bases between. The CDR3 is 14 amino acids. This CDR3 reads CSVEDQGGYTEAFF. Written as DNA, the CDR3 is TGCAGCGTTGAAGATCAGGGCGGGTACACTGAAGCTTTCTTT.

The table lists this clonotype with many counts. The rearrangement links TRBV20-1 to TRBJ2-2; D perhaps matches TRBD1 (5 bases). The CDR3 contains 16 residues. Germline values: CDR1 DFQATT, CDR2 SNEGSKA (reference sequence). V dropped 1 base and J dropped 0 bases, with 12 bases sitting between them. CDR3 DNA sequence: TGCAGTGCTAGAGGAACAGGACAAGCGAACACCGGGGAGCTGTTTTTT. It translates to CSARGTGQANTGELFF.

This clonotype has at least ten counts. The rearrangement joins TRBV15 to TRBJ2-7; no firm D call. Between the trimmed V and J ends, which lost 3 bases and 4 bases, there was a span of 10 bases. CDR1 and CDR2 from the germline V gene are LNHNV and YYDKDF (reference sequence). CDR3 length equals 13 residues. The CDR3 DNA is TGTGCCACCAGCAGGGAAACAGAGTACGAGCAGTACTTC. Protein product: CATSRETEYEQYF.

This clonotype was recorded a few times. The V call is TRBV20-1, the J call TRBJ1-3, with D possibly matching TRBD1 (5 bases). Deletions cut 0 bases from V and 3 bases from J, with 15 bases between. The germline V gene has CDR1 DFQATT and CDR2 SNEGSKA (reference sequence). The CDR3 covers 16 residues. This CDR3 reads CSARDKAGRSGNTIYF. The CDR3 region has the DNA TGCAGTGCTAGAGATAAGGCGGGACGCAGTGGAAACACCATATATTTT.

This clonotype was counted at least ten times. The V and J genes are TRBV12-5 and TRBJ2-1; D perhaps matches TRBD1 (5 bases). The CDR3 sequence is 16 residues long. The V end was cut by 8 bases, the J end by 5 bases, with 22 bases between. The germline gives CDR1 LGHNT, CDR2 FRNRAP. Here the CDR3 reads CASKGPGFGRDNEQFF. The CDR3, as DNA: TGTGCTAGTAAAGGCCCTGGTTTTGGCAGGGACAATGAGCAGTTCTTC.

The sample holds many counts of this clonotype. The chain links TRBV27 to TRBJ1-4, with D perhaps matching TRBD1 (5 bases). CDR3 length equals 15 residues. V gave up 1 base and J gave up 8 bases, with 14 bases separating them. From germline, CDR1 is MNHEY and CDR2 SMNVEV (reference sequence). The CDR3 DNA follows: TGTGCCAGCAGTTTATTCGGAACAGGTAGAGAAAAACTGTTTTTT. This gives the protein CASSLFGTGREKLFF.

This clonotype has ten or more counts. V is TRBV28 and J is TRBJ1-6; D not certain. CDR1 is MDHEN and CDR2 is SYDVKM in the germline V gene. There are 19 residues in the CDR3. V dropped 2 bases and J dropped 0 bases, with 17 bases sitting between them. The CDR3 region has the DNA TGTGCCAGCAGTTTACCAACCGGGATTGAGAGCTCCTATAATTCACCCCTCCACTTT. Translating it yields CASSLPTGIESSYNSPLHF. Full variable domain (rest looked up from reference TRBV28 and TRBJ1-6): DVKVTQSSRYLVKRTGEKVFLECVQDMDHENMFWYRQDPGLGLRLIYFSYDVKMKEKGDIPEGYSVSREKKERFSLILESASTNQTSMYLCASSLPTGIESSYNSPLHFGNGTRLTVT.

This clonotype occurred many times. The rearrangement joins TRBV28 to TRBJ2-7; possibly TRBD1 or TRBD2 for D (6 bases each). The germline CDR1 and CDR2 sequences are MDHEN and SYDVKM. With 2 bases removed from V and 0 bases from J, the gap between germline ends came to 14 bases. The CDR3 covers 16 residues. CDR3: CASSLSRGQNSYEQYF. The DNA of the CDR3 is TGTGCCAGCAGTTTAAGTCGGGGGCAGAACTCCTACGAGCAGTACTTC.

This clonotype was seen many times. The chain links TRBV29-1 to TRBJ1-2, with D unclear. Germline CDR1 and CDR2: SQVTM and ANQGSEA. The CDR3 extends over 13 amino acids. Trimming shortened V by 6 bases and J by 0 bases, and 11 bases separated the two germline ends. CDR3 nucleotides: TGCAGCGTGCCCACAGAAACTAACTATGGCTACACCTTC. This codes for CSVPTETNYGYTF.

This clonotype has a count of ten or more. The chain combines TRBV11-1 with TRBJ1-1; the match to TRBD1 covers 7 bases. CDR3 length: 15 amino acids. The ends lost 4 bases at V and 1 base at J; junction bases unmatched: 6. Germline values: CDR1 SGHAT, CDR2 FQDESV (reference sequence). CDR3 loop: CASSSPRQGNTEAFF. CDR3 DNA sequence: TGTGCCAGCAGCTCGCCCCGACAGGGGAACACTGAAGCTTTCTTT.

This clonotype was counted at least ten times. The chain carries TRBV4-2 and TRBJ2-1; possible D gene TRBD1, 5 bases. This CDR3 has 19 amino acids. Trimming took 3 bases from V and 4 from J, leaving 25 bases between them. Looked up from germline, CDR1 is LGHNA and CDR2 is YNFKEQ. The CDR3 loop is CASSHGQAFNIMGYNEQFF. The CDR3 coding sequence is TGTGCCAGCAGCCACGGACAAGCTTTCAATATTATGGGGTACAATGAGCAGTTCTTC.

This clonotype was seen repeatedly, ten times or more. V is TRBV6-1 and J is TRBJ1-6, with 7 bases fitting TRBD1. The CDR3 covers 16 residues. Germline lookup yields CDR1 MNHNS and CDR2 SASEGT. V shed 6 bases, J shed 0 bases, and the junction held 5 bases outside the gene matches. CDR3 sequence reads: CASRGQIFSYNSPLHF. CDR3 sequence (DNA): TGTGCCAGCAGGGGACAGATTTTCTCCTATAATTCACCCCTCCACTTT.

This clonotype has just a few counts. The chain links TRBV18 to TRBJ2-7; D gene unclear. The CDR3 sequence is 14 residues long. Germline loops: CDR1 KGHSH, CDR2 LQKENI. Trimming cost V 3 bases and J 2 bases, with 11 bases left between them. As DNA, the CDR3 is TGTGCCAGCTCACCGAGACTCCAGCCCTACGAGCAGTACTTC. This sequence encodes CASSPRLQPYEQYF.

This clonotype was counted ten times or more. The gene calls are TRBV6-1 and TRBJ2-1, with 11 nucleotides matching TRBD2. This CDR3 has 16 residues. The germline CDR1 and CDR2 sequences are MNHNS and SASEGT. Trimming removed 5 bases from V and 3 bases from J; junction bases left unmatched: 6. CDR3 sequence (DNA): TGTGCCAGCAGTACCCAACTAGCGGGAGTCTACAATGAGCAGTTCTTC. It specifies CASSTQLAGVYNEQFF.

This clonotype was seen repeatedly, ten times or more. The chain couples TRBV28 to TRBJ2-7; possibly TRBD1 or TRBD2 for D (6 bases each). The CDR3 consists of 15 residues. Germline loops: CDR1 MDHEN, CDR2 SYDVKM. V was pared by 6 bases and J by 1 base, with 16 bases between. CDR3 coding DNA: TGTGCCAGCAGGAGAGGGGGGCAATGGTCCTACGAGCAGTACTTC. Translated: CASRRGGQWSYEQYF.

This clonotype was observed many times. The chain has TRBV20-1 and TRBJ1-6; D is undetermined. The V gene lost 3 bases and the J gene lost 3 bases, with 15 bases spanning the gap. The length of the CDR3 is 16 residues. Looked up from germline, CDR1 is DFQATT and CDR2 is SNEGSKA (reference sequence). The CDR3 nucleotides read TGCAGTGCTAGCCCCAGAGGGTATGACTATAATTCACCCCTCCACTTT. It yields the protein CSASPRGYDYNSPLHF.

This clonotype was observed at least ten times. This chain links TRBV5-1 with TRBJ2-5; D not certain. This CDR3 region has 14 residues. Germline CDR1 reads SGHRS; CDR2 reads YFSETQ. The V end was cut by 7 bases, the J end by 0 bases, with 13 bases between. This CDR3 is CASGSEKYQETQYF. Written as DNA, the CDR3 is TGCGCCAGCGGCTCGGAGAAGTACCAAGAGACCCAGTACTTC.

The chain carries TRBV20-1 and TRBJ1-5; D may be TRBD1 (6 bases). The CDR3 spans 14 residues. Trimming shortened V by 3 bases and J by 8 bases, and 17 bases separated the two germline ends. Germline assignment: CDR1 DFQATT and CDR2 SNEGSKA (reference sequence). The CDR3, as DNA: TGCAGTGCTAGTGTACCAGGGGCCCTGGAGCCCCAGCATTTT. It specifies CSASVPGALEPQHF.

This clonotype was seen at least ten times. V is TRBV20-1 and J is TRBJ1-1; possibly TRBD1 for D (5 bases). This CDR3 region has 11 residues. V gave up 3 bases and J gave up 10 bases, with 12 bases separating them. Germline CDR1 is DFQATT and CDR2 is SNEGSKA (reference sequence). For the CDR3, the DNA is TGCAGTGCTAGTCTGACAGTGAGAGCTTTCTTT. Amino acid sequence: CSASLTVRAFF.

Many counts were recorded for this clonotype. The V call is TRBV5-1, the J call TRBJ1-4, with 9 bases lining up with TRBD1. Trimming at V came to 2 bases and at J to 2 bases, leaving 4 bases not matched to a gene. CDR1 and CDR2 (germline): SGHRS, YFSETQ. This CDR3 contains 16 residues. The CDR3 is CASSFFTGGTNEKLFF. The CDR3 DNA follows: TGCGCCAGCAGCTTTTTTACAGGGGGCACTAATGAAAAACTGTTTTTT. Full variable domain (remainder filled in from reference TRBV5-1 and TRBJ1-4): KAGVTQTPRYLIKTRGQQVTLSCSPISGHRSVSWYQQTPGQGLQFLFEYFSETQRNKGNFPGRFSGRQFSNSRSEMNVSTLELGDSALYLCASSFFTGGTNEKLFFGSGTQLSVL.

At least ten counts were recorded for this clonotype. The V call is TRBV7-8, the J call TRBJ2-5; weak D call: TRBD1 (6 bases). CDR1 is SGHVS, CDR2 FQNEAQ, per germline. Deletions cut 5 bases from V and 2 bases from J, with 9 bases between. The CDR3 contains 13 residues. This chain's CDR3 is CASSRGQQETQYF. The CDR3 coding sequence is TGTGCCAGCAGCCGCGGACAGCAAGAGACCCAGTACTTC.

This clonotype was observed a few times. The chain carries TRBV11-2 and TRBJ2-3; D is unclear. The CDR3 totals 17 residues. V lost 5 bases and J 0 bases, leaving 18 bases between the germline ends. Germline V gene data show CDR1 as SGHAT and CDR2 as FQNNGV. The CDR3 reads CASSTYPVQESTDTQYF. The CDR3, as DNA: TGTGCCAGCAGCACCTACCCAGTGCAGGAGAGCACAGATACGCAGTATTTT.

This clonotype was counted ten times or more. This chain connects TRBV11-1 to TRBJ2-1, with D tentatively TRBD2 (6 bases). The CDR3 contains 13 residues. V was shortened by 4 bases and J by 9 bases, with 13 bases between the two germline ends. Germline V gene data show CDR1 as SGHAT and CDR2 as FQDESV (reference sequence). The CDR3 loop reads CASSWPGGSEQFF. The DNA for the CDR3 is TGTGCCAGCAGCTGGCCAGGAGGGAGTGAGCAGTTCTTC.

This clonotype was seen at least ten times. The chain recombines TRBV5-1 with TRBJ1-5, with unresolved D. V lost 0 bases to trimming and J lost 0 bases, with 7 bases between them. Germline CDR1 reads SGHRS; CDR2 reads YFSETQ. This CDR3 has 15 amino acids. CDR3 in DNA: TGCGCCAGCAGCTTGGCCGGCAATAGCAATCAGCCCCAGCATTTT. It translates to CASSLAGNSNQPQHF.

This clonotype was counted at least ten times. The V call is TRBV6-1, the J call TRBJ1-1, with TRBD1 matching over 9 bases. V lost 4 bases to trimming and J lost 7 bases; unmatched junction nucleotides: 10. Germline V gene sequence: CDR1 MNHNS, CDR2 SASEGT. CDR3 size: 15 residues. Here the CDR3 DNA reads TGTGCCAGCAGTGCGACTGACAGGGGGTATGGTGAAGCTTTCTTT. Translating gives CASSATDRGYGEAFF.

This clonotype was seen ten or more times. The chain combines TRBV29-1 with TRBJ2-4, with a weak D call TRBD2 (6 bases). The CDR3 runs 13 residues. CDR1 and CDR2 from the germline V gene are SQVTM and ANQGSEA. V was trimmed by 1 base and J by 7 bases, leaving 11 bases between them. This CDR3 reads CSVEGGDGNIQYF. The CDR3 DNA sequence: TGCAGCGTTGAAGGCGGGGACGGGAACATTCAGTACTTC.

In its sample, this clonotype was seen many times. The rearrangement links TRBV28 to TRBJ2-6, with 7 bases aligning to TRBD1. Germline CDR1 reads MDHEN; CDR2 reads SYDVKM. The CDR3 has 17 residues. V lost 6 bases to trimming and J lost 0 bases; unmatched junction nucleotides: 8. This CDR3 is CASSQRRGRSGANVLTF. The CDR3 DNA reads as TGTGCCAGCAGCCAACGAAGGGGGCGCTCTGGGGCCAACGTCCTGACTTTC.

There are a few counts of this clonotype. This chain joins TRBV11-2 and TRBJ2-6; perhaps TRBD1 as D (6 bases). V was shortened by 0 bases and J by 0 bases, with 12 bases between the two germline ends. The germline V gene has CDR1 SGHAT and CDR2 FQNNGV. This CDR3 has 18 amino acids. The DNA of the CDR3 is TGTGCCAGCAGCTTAGAAGGACAGTCATACTCTGGGGCCAACGTCCTGACTTTC. It translates to CASSLEGQSYSGANVLTF.

This clonotype has at least ten counts. This chain links TRBV24-1 with TRBJ1-2; tentatively, D is TRBD1 (5 bases). CDR3 length equals 13 residues. In germline, CDR1 is KGHDR, CDR2 SFDVKD. Trimming left V 7 bases short and J 3 bases short, with 11 bases between. The CDR3 bases are TGTGCCACCAGATGGGACTTTTACTATGGCTACACCTTC. Its protein product is CATRWDFYYGYTF.

The sample holds many counts of this clonotype. The rearrangement links TRBV5-1 to TRBJ1-1; TRBD1 is a possible D gene (6 bases). Looked up from germline, CDR1 is SGHRS and CDR2 is YFSETQ. The CDR3 totals 14 residues. Deletions cut 4 bases from V and 11 bases from J, with 21 bases between. The chain's CDR3 is CASSPGTKIFWAFF. CDR3 nucleotides: TGCGCCAGCAGCCCCGGGACAAAGATTTTTTGGGCTTTCTTT.

Many counts were recorded for this clonotype. CDR3 sequence: CASSRYGVTLGNEQFF. CDR3 coding DNA: TGTGCCAGCAGCAGATACGGGGTGACGCTAGGCAATGAGCAGTTCTTC. This sequence joins TRBV7-9 and TRBJ2-1, with D possibly TRBD2 on 5 matching bases. Deletions cut 5 bases from V and 6 bases from J, with 20 bases between. The CDR3 sequence is 16 residues long. Germline V gene data show CDR1 as SEHNR and CDR2 as FQNEAQ (reference sequence).

This rearrangement joins TRBV2 to TRBJ2-5; a possible D gene is TRBD2 (5 bases). Per the germline V gene, CDR1 is SNHLY and CDR2 is FYNNEI. The CDR3 has 13 amino acids. V was trimmed by 1 base and J by 4 bases, leaving 7 bases between them. For the CDR3, the DNA is TGTGCCAGCAGTGAAGTCGAGGGAGAGACCCAGTACTTC. Its translation is CASSEVEGETQYF.